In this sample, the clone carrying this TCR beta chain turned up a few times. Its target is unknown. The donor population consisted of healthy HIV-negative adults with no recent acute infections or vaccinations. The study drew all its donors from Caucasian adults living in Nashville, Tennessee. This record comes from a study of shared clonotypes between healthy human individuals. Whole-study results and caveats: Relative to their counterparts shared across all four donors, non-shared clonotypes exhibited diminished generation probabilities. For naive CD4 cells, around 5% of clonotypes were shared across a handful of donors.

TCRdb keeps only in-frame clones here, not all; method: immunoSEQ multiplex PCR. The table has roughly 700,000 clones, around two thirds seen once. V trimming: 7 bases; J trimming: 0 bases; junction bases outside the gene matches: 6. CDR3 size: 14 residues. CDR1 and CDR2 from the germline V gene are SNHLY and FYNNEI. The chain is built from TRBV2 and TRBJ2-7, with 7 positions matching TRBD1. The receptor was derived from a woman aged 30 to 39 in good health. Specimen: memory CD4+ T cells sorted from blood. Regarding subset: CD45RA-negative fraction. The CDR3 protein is CASTEQGSSYEQYF. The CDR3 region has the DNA TGTGCCAGCACCGAACAGGGGAGCTCCTACGAGCAGTACTTC. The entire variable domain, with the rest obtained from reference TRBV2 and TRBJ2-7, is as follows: EPEVTQTPSHQVTQMGQEVILRCVPISNHLYFYWYRQILGQKVEFLVSFYNNEISEKSEIFDDQFSVERPDGSNFTLKIRSTKLEDSAMYFCASTEQGSSYEQYFGPGTRLTVT.